These T cell receptor beta chains were read from a single sample in a study of T-cell memory formation after mild COVID-19. Using its own MiXCR run on the 5' RACE reads, TCRdb lists one record per CDR3 protein. Here the sample spans around 200,000 distinct CDR3 sequences, about 18% being singletons. Sequencing input: PBMCs or a T cell subset sorted from them (not recorded which). The receptor set was obtained from a man aged 18 to 30 who had mild COVID-19 (a few samples of this study predate the infection). Cell type and time point are not known. Both conserved end residues are part of each CDR3. The D gene is left open where the match is weak. Not every row has a clone size; where given, it reads once, few, many or a size class.

J gene	clone size	D gene	V gene	CDR3 protein	CDR3 DNA
TRBJ2-3	few	NA	TRBV7-2	CASSFKAGTDTQYF	TGTGCCAGCAGCTTCAAAGCGGGCACAGATACGCAGTATTTT
TRBJ1-3	few	NA	TRBV4-2	CASSQEYRSGNTIYF	TGTGCCAGCAGCCAAGAGTATCGCTCTGGAAACACCATATATTTT
TRBJ1-2	NA	NA	TRBV29-1	CSVGPNSGYGYTF	TGCAGCGTTGGGCCAAACTCCGGCTATGGCTACACCTTC
TRBJ2-1	few	NA	TRBV5-6	CASSLVRVSYNEQFF	TGTGCCAGCAGCTTGGTAAGGGTGTCCTACAATGAGCAGTTCTTC
TRBJ2-3	few	NA	TRBV3-1	CASSQENLGTDTQYF	TGTGCCAGCAGCCAAGAAAACCTGGGGACAGATACGCAGTATTTT
TRBJ2-5	NA	NA	TRBV10-3	CAISESRGQYF	TGTGCCATCAGTGAGTCCCGGGGCCAGTACTTC
TRBJ2-7	NA	NA	TRBV20-1	CSAFRDGAYEQYF	TGCAGTGCTTTCCGGGACGGAGCCTACGAGCAGTACTTC
TRBJ2-5	NA	NA	TRBV9	CASSVSPAGQETQYF	TGTGCCAGCAGCGTAAGTCCGGCGGGCCAAGAGACCCAGTACTTC
TRBJ1-2	few	NA	TRBV19	CASSPTEFYGYTF	TGTGCCAGTAGTCCAACCGAGTTTTATGGCTACACCTTC
TRBJ1-2	few	NA	TRBV20-1	CSTLRQAPYGYTF	TGCAGTACTTTACGACAGGCGCCCTATGGCTACACCTTC
TRBJ2-5	NA	NA	TRBV5-1	CASSLTAETQYF	TGCGCCAGCAGCTTGACCGCGGAGACCCAGTACTTC
TRBJ2-1	few	NA	TRBV20-1	CSASGARDEQFF	TGCAGTGCTAGTGGGGCCAGGGATGAGCAGTTCTTC
TRBJ1-2	NA	NA	TRBV12-3/TRBV12-4	CASSSSSNYGYTF	TGTGCCAGCAGTTCGAGTTCAAACTATGGCTACACCTTC
TRBJ2-5	NA	NA	TRBV7-2	CASSFWDQETQYF	TGTGCCAGCAGCTTCTGGGACCAAGAGACCCAGTACTTC
TRBJ2-3	NA	NA	TRBV7-2	CASSFRDGDTQYF	TGTGCCAGCAGCTTCCGGGATGGAGATACGCAGTATTTT
TRBJ1-2	few	NA	TRBV5-4	CASSEGTANYGYTF	TGTGCCAGCTCCGAAGGGACCGCTAACTATGGCTACACCTTC
TRBJ2-1	few	TRBD1	TRBV2	CASSGTGYDNEQFF	TGTGCCAGCAGCGGGACAGGGTATGACAATGAGCAGTTCTTC
TRBJ2-5	NA	TRBD1	TRBV28	CASSLYGTVIAGTQYF	TGTGCCAGCAGTTTATATGGGACAGTAATTGCTGGGACCCAGTACTTC
TRBJ2-2	NA	NA	TRBV5-1	CASSVLETSGELFF	TGCGCCAGCAGCGTCCTCGAGACCTCAGGGGAGCTGTTTTTT
TRBJ2-2	NA	NA	TRBV3-1	CASQQRATGELFF	TGTGCCAGCCAACAGAGGGCCACCGGGGAGCTGTTTTTT
TRBJ1-2	few	TRBD1	TRBV2	CASRDRDYGYTF	TGTGCCAGTAGGGACAGGGACTATGGCTACACCTTC
TRBJ1-4	once	NA	TRBV18	CASSLTPTNEKLFF	TGTGCCAGCTCACTCACACCAACTAATGAAAAACTGTTTTTT
TRBJ1-4	NA	NA	TRBV20-1	CSARAPAEKLFF	TGCAGTGCTAGAGCACCGGCCGAAAAACTGTTTTTT
TRBJ2-5	once	NA	TRBV25-1	CASSEYTGSRQETQYF	TGTGCCAGCAGTGAATATACAGGGAGTAGGCAAGAGACCCAGTACTTC
TRBJ1-6	few	NA	TRBV6-5	CASGRPLGSPLHF	TGTGCCAGCGGGCGACCCCTAGGTTCACCCCTCCACTTT
TRBJ2-2	NA	NA	TRBV20-1	CSAPPGLSTGELFF	TGCAGTGCACCTCCGGGACTTTCAACCGGGGAGCTGTTTTTT
TRBJ1-4	few	NA	TRBV14	CASSLGTSMAEKLFF	TGTGCCAGCAGCCTCGGGACCTCAATGGCTGAAAAACTGTTTTTT
TRBJ1-2	NA	NA	TRBV5-5	CASSFSQGQNYGYTF	TGTGCCAGCAGCTTCAGTCAGGGCCAAAACTATGGCTACACCTTC
TRBJ2-2	NA	NA	TRBV6-2/TRBV6-3	CASSYPRRTSPGELFF	TGTGCCAGCAGTTATCCCAGAAGGACCTCCCCCGGGGAGCTGTTTTTT
TRBJ2-3	few	NA	TRBV5-1	CASSGHASTDTQYF	TGCGCCAGCAGTGGGCACGCAAGCACAGATACGCAGTATTTT
TRBJ1-1	NA	NA	TRBV20-1	CSAPSGVETEAFF	TGCAGTGCGCCCTCGGGGGTGGAGACTGAAGCTTTCTTT
TRBJ1-5	many	NA	TRBV7-2	CASSLNREARPQHF	TGTGCCAGCAGCCTCAACAGGGAAGCTAGGCCCCAGCATTTT
TRBJ1-2	NA	NA	TRBV20-1	CSAEQEVLYGYTF	TGCAGTGCTGAACAGGAGGTCCTCTATGGCTACACCTTC
TRBJ2-1	NA	NA	TRBV15	CATLASYYNEQFF	TGTGCCACCCTCGCGTCCTATTACAATGAGCAGTTCTTC
TRBJ2-4	NA	NA	TRBV5-1	CASSLSLSKNIQYF	TGCGCCAGCAGCTTGAGTTTATCCAAAAACATTCAGTACTTC
TRBJ1-2	few	NA	TRBV15	CATSRDSYGYTF	TGTGCCACCAGCAGAGACAGCTATGGCTACACCTTC